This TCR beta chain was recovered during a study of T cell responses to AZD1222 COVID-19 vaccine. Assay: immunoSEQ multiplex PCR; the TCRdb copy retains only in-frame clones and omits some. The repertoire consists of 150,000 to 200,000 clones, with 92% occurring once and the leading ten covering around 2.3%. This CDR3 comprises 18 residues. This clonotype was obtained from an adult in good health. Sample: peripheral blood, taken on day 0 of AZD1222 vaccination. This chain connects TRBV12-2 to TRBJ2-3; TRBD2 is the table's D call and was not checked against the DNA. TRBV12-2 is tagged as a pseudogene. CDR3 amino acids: CASRLALPQAGGPDTQYF. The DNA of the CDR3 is TGTGCAAGTCGCTTAGCCCTCCCCCAAGCGGGGGGACCGGATACGCAGTATTTT.